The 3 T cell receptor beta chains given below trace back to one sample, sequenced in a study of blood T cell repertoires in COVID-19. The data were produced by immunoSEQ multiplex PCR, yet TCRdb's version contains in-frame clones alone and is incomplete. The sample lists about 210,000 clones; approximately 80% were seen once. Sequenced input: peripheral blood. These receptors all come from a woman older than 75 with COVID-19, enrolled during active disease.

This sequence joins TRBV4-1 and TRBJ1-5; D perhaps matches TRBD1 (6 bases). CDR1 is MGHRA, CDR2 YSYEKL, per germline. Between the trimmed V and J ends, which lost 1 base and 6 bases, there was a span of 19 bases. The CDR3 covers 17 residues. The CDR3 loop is CASSQGPGAGAAQPQHF. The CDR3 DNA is TGCGCCAGCAGCCAAGGGCCCGGGGCGGGGGCTGCTCAGCCCCAGCATTTT.

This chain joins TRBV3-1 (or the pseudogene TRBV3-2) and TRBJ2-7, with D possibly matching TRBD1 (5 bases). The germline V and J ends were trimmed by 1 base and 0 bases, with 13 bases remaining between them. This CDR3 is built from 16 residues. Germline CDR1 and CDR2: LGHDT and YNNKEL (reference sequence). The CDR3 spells CASSQVAYRSSYEQYF. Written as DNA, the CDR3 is TGTGCCAGCAGCCAAGTTGCGTACAGGTCCTCCTACGAGCAGTACTTC.

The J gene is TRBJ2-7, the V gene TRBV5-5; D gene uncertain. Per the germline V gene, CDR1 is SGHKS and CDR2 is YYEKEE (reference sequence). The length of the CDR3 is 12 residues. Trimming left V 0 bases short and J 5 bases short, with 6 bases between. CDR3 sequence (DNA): TGTGCCAGCAGCTTGGATCCAGACGAGCAGTACTTC. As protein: CASSLDPDEQYF.